This section outlines one T cell receptor delta chain sequence together with its context. The antigen is undetermined. The V and J ends lost 1 base and 6 bases, in that order; junction bases with no gene match: 23. Germline V gene lookup returns CDR1 TSWWSYY and CDR2 QGS. This CDR3 spans 22 amino acids. The data derive from a study of Vδ1+ human thymocytes. Study-level findings and limits: Thymic TRG and TRD repertoires appeared highly polyclonal.

Extracted RNA was reverse transcribed into cDNA. Pooled V-gene forward primers with one constant-region reverse primer generated the CDR3 amplicons by multiplex PCR. TCRdb re-analyzed the multiplex PCR reads via CATT. The data hold about 58,000 delta-chain clones, with over 12% observed a single time. The specimen sequenced was Vdelta1+ gamma-delta thymocytes from the thymus. The subset was: FACS-sorted CD3+ TCRalphabeta- TCRVdelta1+ TCRVdelta2- thymocytes. The clonotype was recovered from a girl less than two years old who had congenital heart surgery. The rearrangement uses TRDV1 and TRDJ1, with 13 bases fitting TRDD3. The CDR3 loop is CALGERFGQPSDWGIRRNKLIF. The CDR3, as DNA: TGTGCTCTTGGGGAACGGTTTGGGCAACCGAGCGACTGGGGGATACGCAGAAATAAACTCATCTTT.